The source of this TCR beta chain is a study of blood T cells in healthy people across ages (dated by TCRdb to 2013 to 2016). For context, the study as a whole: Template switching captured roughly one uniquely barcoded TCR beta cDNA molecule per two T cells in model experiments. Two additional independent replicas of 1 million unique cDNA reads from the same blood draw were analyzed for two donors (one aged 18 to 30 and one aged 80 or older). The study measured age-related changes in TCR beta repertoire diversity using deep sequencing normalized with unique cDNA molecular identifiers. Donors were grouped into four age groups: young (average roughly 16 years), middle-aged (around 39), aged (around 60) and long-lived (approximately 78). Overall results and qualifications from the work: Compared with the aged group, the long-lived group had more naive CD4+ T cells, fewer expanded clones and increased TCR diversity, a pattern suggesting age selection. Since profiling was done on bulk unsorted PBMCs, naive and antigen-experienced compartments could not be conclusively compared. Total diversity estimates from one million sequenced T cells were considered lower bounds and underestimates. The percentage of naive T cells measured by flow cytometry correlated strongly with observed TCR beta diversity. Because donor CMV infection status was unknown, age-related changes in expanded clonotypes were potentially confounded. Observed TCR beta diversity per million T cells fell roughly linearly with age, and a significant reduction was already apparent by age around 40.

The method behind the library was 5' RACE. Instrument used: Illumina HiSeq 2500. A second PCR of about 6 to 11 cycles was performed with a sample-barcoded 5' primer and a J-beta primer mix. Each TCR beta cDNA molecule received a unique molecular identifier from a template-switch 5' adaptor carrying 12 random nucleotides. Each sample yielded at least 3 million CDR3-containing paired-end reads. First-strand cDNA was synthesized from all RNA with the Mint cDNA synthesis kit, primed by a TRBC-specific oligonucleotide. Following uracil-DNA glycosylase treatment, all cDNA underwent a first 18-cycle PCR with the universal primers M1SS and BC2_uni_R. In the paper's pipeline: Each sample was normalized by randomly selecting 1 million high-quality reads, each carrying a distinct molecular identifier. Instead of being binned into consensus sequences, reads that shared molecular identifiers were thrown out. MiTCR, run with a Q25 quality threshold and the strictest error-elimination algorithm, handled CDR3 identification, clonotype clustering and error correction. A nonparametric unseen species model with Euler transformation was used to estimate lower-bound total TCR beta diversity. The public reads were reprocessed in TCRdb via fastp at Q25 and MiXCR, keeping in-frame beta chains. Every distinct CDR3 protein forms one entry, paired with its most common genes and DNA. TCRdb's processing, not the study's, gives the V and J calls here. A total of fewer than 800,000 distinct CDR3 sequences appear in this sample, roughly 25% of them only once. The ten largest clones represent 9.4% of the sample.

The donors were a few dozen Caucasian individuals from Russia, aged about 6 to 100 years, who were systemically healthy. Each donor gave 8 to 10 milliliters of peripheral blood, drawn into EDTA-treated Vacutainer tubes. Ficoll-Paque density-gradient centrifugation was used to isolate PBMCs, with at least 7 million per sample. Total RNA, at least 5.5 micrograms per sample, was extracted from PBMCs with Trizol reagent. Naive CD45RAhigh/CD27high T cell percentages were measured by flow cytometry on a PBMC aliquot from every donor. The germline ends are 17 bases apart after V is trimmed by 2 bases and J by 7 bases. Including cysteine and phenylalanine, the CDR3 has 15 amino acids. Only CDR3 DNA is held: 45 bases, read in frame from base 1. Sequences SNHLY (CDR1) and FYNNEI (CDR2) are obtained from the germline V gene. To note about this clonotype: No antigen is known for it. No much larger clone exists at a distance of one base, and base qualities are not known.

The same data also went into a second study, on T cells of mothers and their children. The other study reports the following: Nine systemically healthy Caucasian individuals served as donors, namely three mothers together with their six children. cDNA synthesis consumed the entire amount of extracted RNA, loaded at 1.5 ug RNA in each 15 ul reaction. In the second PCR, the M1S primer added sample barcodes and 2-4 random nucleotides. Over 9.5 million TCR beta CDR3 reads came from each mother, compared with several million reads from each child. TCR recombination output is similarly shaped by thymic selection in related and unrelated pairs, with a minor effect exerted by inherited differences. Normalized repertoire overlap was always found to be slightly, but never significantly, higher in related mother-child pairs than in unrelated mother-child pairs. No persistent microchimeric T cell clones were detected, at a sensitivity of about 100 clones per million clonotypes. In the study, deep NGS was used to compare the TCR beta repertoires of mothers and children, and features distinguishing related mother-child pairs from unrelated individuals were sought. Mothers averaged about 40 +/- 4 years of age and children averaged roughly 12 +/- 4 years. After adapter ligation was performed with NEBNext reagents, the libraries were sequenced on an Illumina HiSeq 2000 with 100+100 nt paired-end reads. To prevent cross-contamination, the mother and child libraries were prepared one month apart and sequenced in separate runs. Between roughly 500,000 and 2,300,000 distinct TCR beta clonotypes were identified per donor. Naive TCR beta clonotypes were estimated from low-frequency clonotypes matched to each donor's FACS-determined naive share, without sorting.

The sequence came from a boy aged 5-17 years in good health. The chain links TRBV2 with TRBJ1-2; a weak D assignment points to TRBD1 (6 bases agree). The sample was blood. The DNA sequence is TGTGCCAGCAGTGAACTTACAGGGCCCGTGGCTGGCTACACCTTC. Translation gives CASSELTGPVAGYTF. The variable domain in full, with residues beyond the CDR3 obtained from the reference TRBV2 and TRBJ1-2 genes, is EPEVTQTPSHQVTQMGQEVILRCVPISNHLYFYWYRQILGQKVEFLVSFYNNEISEKSEIFDDQFSVERPDGSNFTLKIRSTKLEDSAMYFCASSELTGPVAGYTFGSGTRLTVV.